This is a list of T cell receptor beta chains from one sample in a study of blood T cells in healthy people across ages. TCRdb processed the 5' RACE reads anew with MiXCR; each CDR3 protein has one entry. The table has around 690,000 distinct CDR3 sequences, approximately 50% seen once. The sample consisted of blood. The receptors originated from a man aged 55 to 70 in good health. The conserved cysteine and the conserved F or W are not part of the CDR3 here. The order of the fields is V gene, CDR3 protein.

>TRBV4-2
ASSLASTSTDTQY
>TRBV2
ASSPRGQGVSNEQF
>TRBV3-1
ASSRLPYNEQF
>TRBV2
ASRAQVYYEQY
>TRBV10-1
ASSGLSGPHYGYT
>TRBV29-1
SVELGGRGVYNEQF
>TRBV12-3/TRBV12-4
ASIQGRQAGANVLT
>TRBV10-3
AISGGQDGAKNIQY
>TRBV27
ASGFAGGLSYT
>TRBV6-1
ASSEGIGTVGQY
>TRBV6-5
ASRPPGPNEKLF
>TRBV4-1
ASSMQGAGNTEAF
>TRBV7-2
ASSDDGNTEAF
>TRBV2
ASSEEGTGDGYT
>TRBV21-1
ASSKKPCPGSSYEQY
>TRBV18
ASSPGLAGEDTQY
>TRBV7-9
TNSLLAGGYNEQF
>TRBV7-2
ASSPGILSYNEQF
>TRBV5-5
ASSFAGQGAALQGTQY
>TRBV7-2
ASSLREANYGYT
>TRBV16
ASSQMERSNYGYT
>TRBV7-2
ASSGGGTRSYNEQF
>TRBV20-1
SARQDRSSGANVLT
>TRBV4-1
ASSQEGTGRDTQY
>TRBV5-5
ASFGDKLAKNIQY
>TRBV4-1
ASSQAPVGQGNEKLF
>TRBV6-6
ASNKNRQETQY
>TRBV13
ASSPARTDYEQF
>TRBV4-1
ASSPTLSGAARNEQF
>TRBV6-5
ASSYDYRIAKNIQY
>TRBV3-1
ASSQGRQGGEQF
>TRBV11-2
ASSLRGSSIHSNEQF
>TRBV7-2
ASSLAGPSRLETQY
>TRBV6-2/TRBV6-3
ASRRQGASYNEQF
>TRBV20-1
SARAASGIQETQY
>TRBV11-3
ASSLEGGTYNEQF
>TRBV29-1
SVGSTANEKLF
>TRBV3-1
ASSQSQGFPETQY
>TRBV5-1
ASSTNGLGAYEQY
>TRBV7-2
ASSLGTAMMNTEAF
>TRBV12-3/TRBV12-4
ASSIGSEDTQY
>TRBV18
ASSPFDLQGALTEAF
>TRBV9
ASSVSTGTLLDAQY
>TRBV5-4
ASRQWAKNIQY
>TRBV20-1
SAADRANSNQPQH
>TRBV12-3/TRBV12-4
ASSSVGGDTQY
>TRBV10-1
ASRLGGTYEQY
>TRBV12-3/TRBV12-4
ASSLSHEQY
>TRBV15
ATSPRAVNYGYT
>TRBV28
ASKTLAGASSGANVLT
>TRBV29-1
SVEDRGWGGSRYYEQY
>TRBV14
ASSQEGLASTDTQY
>TRBV20-1
SATTGQDYGYT
>TRBV11-2
ASSLSTGLPYEQY
>TRBV20-1
SAETTDTQY